This is a list of T cell receptor beta chains from one sample in a study of chemoradiotherapy in HPV16-positive cancers. Using immunoSEQ multiplex PCR, the repertoire was profiled, and TCRdb retains in-frame clones only, with some absent. The profile shows a few thousand clones, around 92% of them singletons. Sample acquisition took place from a patient who underwent chemoradiotherapy. The source is a human donor with HPV-associated anogenital cancer. Both conserved end residues are part of each CDR3. Each record gives: D gene, J gene, V gene, clone size, CDR3 protein, CDR3 DNA. A D gene is named only where the DNA matches it firmly. The size field is filled for only some rows; it gives once, few, many or a size class.

D gene: NA; J gene: TRBJ2-5; V gene: TRBV11-1; clone size: NA; CDR3 protein: CASSFTGRQETQYF; CDR3 DNA: TGTGCCAGCAGCTTTACCGGACGTCAAGAGACCCAGTACTTC
D gene: NA; J gene: TRBJ1-2; V gene: TRBV9; clone size: NA; CDR3 protein: CASSVGLSEGDYGYTF; CDR3 DNA: TGTGCCAGCAGCGTCGGGCTCTCGGAGGGGGACTATGGCTACACCTTC
D gene: TRBD1; J gene: TRBJ1-4; V gene: TRBV30; clone size: once; CDR3 protein: CAWSWQGGEKLFF; CDR3 DNA: TGTGCCTGGAGTTGGCAGGGGGGTGAAAAACTGTTTTTT
D gene: TRBD1; J gene: TRBJ1-3; V gene: TRBV4-2; clone size: NA; CDR3 protein: CASSQEDRAGNTIYF; CDR3 DNA: TGTGCCAGCAGCCAAGAAGACAGGGCAGGAAACACCATATATTTT
D gene: NA; J gene: TRBJ2-3; V gene: TRBV4-3; clone size: NA; CDR3 protein: CASSQEWGRDTQYF; CDR3 DNA: TGCGCCAGCAGCCAAGAGTGGGGGCGAGATACGCAGTATTTT
D gene: NA; J gene: TRBJ1-1; V gene: TRBV28; clone size: NA; CDR3 protein: CASSSRSGLQNTEAFF; CDR3 DNA: TGTGCCAGCAGTTCCCGATCAGGACTTCAAAACACTGAAGCTTTCTTT
D gene: NA; J gene: TRBJ2-5; V gene: TRBV29-1; clone size: NA; CDR3 protein: CSVGRGSLETQYF; CDR3 DNA: TGCAGCGTGGGGAGGGGGTCCTTGGAGACCCAGTACTTC
D gene: NA; J gene: TRBJ1-1; V gene: TRBV14; clone size: NA; CDR3 protein: CASSLAGVDTEAFF; CDR3 DNA: TGTGCCAGCAGCCTAGCAGGGGTGGACACTGAAGCTTTCTTT
D gene: NA; J gene: TRBJ2-5; V gene: TRBV6-5; clone size: NA; CDR3 protein: CASSYSGQAETQYF; CDR3 DNA: TGTGCCAGCAGTTACTCGGGCCAAGCAGAGACCCAGTACTTC
D gene: NA; J gene: TRBJ1-1; V gene: TRBV7-3; clone size: once; CDR3 protein: CASSLKDYTEAFF; CDR3 DNA: TGTGCCAGCAGCTTAAAGGACTACACTGAAGCTTTCTTT
D gene: TRBD1; J gene: TRBJ2-1; V gene: TRBV28; clone size: NA; CDR3 protein: CASSLRDRPGNEQFF; CDR3 DNA: TGTGCCAGCAGTCTCCGGGACAGGCCCGGCAATGAGCAGTTCTTC
D gene: TRBD2; J gene: TRBJ2-7; V gene: TRBV30; clone size: NA; CDR3 protein: CAWSDVLGGREEQYF; CDR3 DNA: TGTGCCTGGAGTGATGTACTGGGAGGGCGTGAGGAGCAGTACTTC
D gene: NA; J gene: TRBJ1-2; V gene: TRBV5-1; clone size: NA; CDR3 protein: CASSLVGGAKDYGYTF; CDR3 DNA: TGCGCCAGCAGCTTGGTCGGTGGGGCGAAGGACTATGGCTACACCTTC
D gene: TRBD1; J gene: TRBJ1-2; V gene: TRBV6-1; clone size: NA; CDR3 protein: CASSEADRVRGYTF; CDR3 DNA: TGTGCCAGCAGTGAAGCAGACAGGGTGCGTGGCTACACCTTC
D gene: TRBD1; J gene: TRBJ1-1; V gene: TRBV29-1; clone size: NA; CDR3 protein: CSVRTGGTEAFF; CDR3 DNA: TGCAGCGTTCGGACAGGGGGCACTGAAGCTTTCTTT
D gene: NA; J gene: TRBJ1-2; V gene: TRBV6-1; clone size: NA; CDR3 protein: CAGRFRGNYGYTF; CDR3 DNA: TGTGCCGGGAGATTCAGGGGAAACTATGGCTACACCTTC
D gene: TRBD1; J gene: TRBJ1-5; V gene: TRBV6-6; clone size: NA; CDR3 protein: CASSFGQGLINQPQHF; CDR3 DNA: TGTGCCAGCAGTTTTGGACAGGGTTTAATCAATCAGCCCCAGCATTTT
D gene: TRBD2; J gene: TRBJ2-5; V gene: TRBV2; clone size: NA; CDR3 protein: CASTGLAGGGRETQYF; CDR3 DNA: TGTGCCAGCACGGGACTAGCGGGGGGGGGCAGGGAGACCCAGTACTTC
D gene: TRBD2; J gene: TRBJ2-5; V gene: TRBV6-5; clone size: NA; CDR3 protein: CASSPGLQETQYF; CDR3 DNA: TGTGCCAGCAGCCCGGGACTACAAGAGACCCAGTACTTC
D gene: TRBD2; J gene: TRBJ2-4; V gene: TRBV27; clone size: NA; CDR3 protein: CASSLRRGGLDIQYF; CDR3 DNA: TGTGCCAGCAGCCTCCGACGGGGGGGGCTGGACATTCAGTACTTC